The next 5 T cell receptor beta chains were all read from a single sample in a study of cytotoxic CD8 clonotypes in ibrutinib-treated CLL. Only in-frame clones appear in the TCRdb table, and some are missing; sequencing was by immunoSEQ multiplex PCR. The table has around 130,000 clones, under 90% seen once. The sequencing here drew on PBMCs, taken after 24 months of ibrutinib treatment. These receptor sequences come from a human donor with chronic lymphocytic leukemia.

The gene calls are TRBV29-1 and TRBJ1-4; D not certain. In germline, CDR1 is SQVTM, CDR2 ANQGSEA. The CDR3 is 12 residues long. With 4 bases removed from V and 6 bases from J, the gap between germline ends came to 9 bases. CDR3 residues: CSVGGRYEKLFF. Written as DNA, the CDR3 is TGCAGCGTTGGAGGGAGGTATGAAAAACTGTTTTTT.

The chain carries TRBV5-4 and TRBJ2-7; TRBD1 is a possible D gene (6 bases). Trimming stripped 0 bases from V and 1 base from J, with 14 bases between. The CDR3 runs to 16 residues. From germline, CDR1 is SGHNT and CDR2 YYREEE (reference sequence). The CDR3 nucleotides read TGTGCCAGCAGCTTGGCGGTATCGACAGGATCCTACGAGCAGTACTTC. Its protein is CASSLAVSTGSYEQYF. The variable domain in full, completed from reference TRBV5-4 and TRBJ2-7, reads ETGVTQSPTHLIKTRGQQVTLRCSSQSGHNTVSWYQQALGQGPQFIFQYYREEENGRGNFPPRFSGLQFPNYSSELNVNALELDDSALYLCASSLAVSTGSYEQYFGPGTRLTVT.

The chain joins TRBV7-8 to TRBJ2-5, with 7 bases aligning to TRBD2. Germline V lookup: CDR1 SGHVS, CDR2 FQNEAQ. V trimming: 0 bases; J trimming: 0 bases; junction bases outside the gene matches: 1. This CDR3 region has 15 residues. Here the CDR3 reads CASSLAGGNQETQYF. The CDR3 DNA follows: TGTGCCAGCAGCTTAGCGGGAGGGAACCAAGAGACCCAGTACTTC.

This rearrangement joins TRBV7-2 to TRBJ2-5; D is tentatively TRBD1 or TRBD2 (5 bases each). This CDR3 region has 15 residues. Trimming left V 1 base short and J 1 base short, with 10 bases between. Germline V CDR1 and CDR2: SGHTA, FQGNSA. CDR3 in amino acids: CASSLGTGRQETQYF. CDR3 sequence (DNA): TGTGCCAGCAGCTTAGGGACGGGACGCCAAGAGACCCAGTACTTC.

A word on this clone: This sample also contains other DNA sequences that code for the same CDR3. The chain recombines TRBV19 with TRBJ1-6, with 7 bases fitting TRBD1. V dropped 4 bases and J dropped 5; count of bases not matched to a gene: 2. Germline CDR1 and CDR2: LNHDA and SQIVND (reference sequence). The CDR3 is 14 amino acids. The CDR3 DNA reads TGTGCCAGTAGTACTGGGACAGATAATTCACCCCTCCACTTT. Translated: CASSTGTDNSPLHF.